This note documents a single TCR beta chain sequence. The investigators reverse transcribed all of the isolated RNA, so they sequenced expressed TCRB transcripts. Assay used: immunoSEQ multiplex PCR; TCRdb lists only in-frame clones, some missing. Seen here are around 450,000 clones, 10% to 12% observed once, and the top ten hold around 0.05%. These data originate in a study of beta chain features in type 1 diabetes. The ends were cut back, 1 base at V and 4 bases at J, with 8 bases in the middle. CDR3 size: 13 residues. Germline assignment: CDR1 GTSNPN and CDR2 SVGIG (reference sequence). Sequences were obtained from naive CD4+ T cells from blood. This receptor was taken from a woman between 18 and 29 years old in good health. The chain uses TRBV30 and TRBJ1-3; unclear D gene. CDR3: CAWSASGGNTIYF. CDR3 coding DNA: TGTGCCTGGAGTGCATCGGGGGGAAACACCATATATTTT.